This TCR beta chain was profiled in a study of cytomegalovirus exposure and HLA in healthy donors. With 60 Vbeta and 13 Jbeta primers, the PCR was carried out. Data came from immunoSEQ multiplex PCR; TCRdb stores just in-frame clones and leaves some out. The table records about 110,000 clones, 81% of them present only once. Germline V gene data show CDR1 as SGHRS and CDR2 as YFSETQ. V lost 7 bases, J lost 5 bases, and 19 bases lay in between. This CDR3 comprises 14 residues. This clone came up once. This chain uses TRBV5-1 with TRBJ2-7, with D possibly matching TRBD1 (6 bases). This TCR came from a woman aged 30 to 39 in good health and CMV-seronegative. Sequences were obtained from PBMCs. CDR3 region: CASSKRAGDHEQYF. As DNA, the CDR3 is TGCGCCAGCTCTAAAAGGGCAGGGGACCACGAGCAGTACTTC.